The rows below give T cell receptor beta chains drawn from one sample of a study of blood T cells in healthy people across ages. One entry per CDR3 protein, called by TCRdb with MiXCR from the 5' RACE reads. Of hundreds of thousands of distinct CDR3 sequences listed, 25% to 30% are singletons. Material: blood. All receptors come from a woman of 80 years or more in good health. CDR3s include the opening cysteine and the closing phenylalanine or tryptophan. Fields, in order: J gene, clone size, D gene, V gene, CDR3 protein, CDR3 DNA. D genes are given only for firm matches. Clone size is shown for a subset of rows, as once, few, many or a class of expanded clone.

j_call: TRBJ2-3; clone_size: few; d_call: TRBD1; v_call: TRBV7-8; cdr3_aa: CASSFLPGQGGSTDTQYF; cdr3_nt: TGTGCCAGCAGCTTCCTACCGGGACAGGGGGGGTCCACAGATACGCAGTATTTT
j_call: TRBJ2-3; clone_size: NA; d_call: NA; v_call: TRBV30; cdr3_aa: CVWSVGGAGSTDTQYF; cdr3_nt: TGTGTCTGGAGTGTGGGGGGGGCGGGCAGCACAGATACGCAGTATTTT
j_call: TRBJ2-3; clone_size: many; d_call: NA; v_call: TRBV7-9; cdr3_aa: CASSPPRNTQYF; cdr3_nt: TGTGCCAGCAGCCCTCCCCGAAATACGCAGTATTTT
j_call: TRBJ2-1; clone_size: many; d_call: NA; v_call: TRBV10-1; cdr3_aa: CASSESGGPYNEQFF; cdr3_nt: TGCGCCAGCAGTGAGTCTGGAGGGCCCTACAATGAGCAGTTCTTC
j_call: TRBJ1-2; clone_size: NA; d_call: NA; v_call: TRBV12-3/TRBV12-4; cdr3_aa: CASSYRRIGYGYTF; cdr3_nt: TGTGCCAGCAGTTACAGGAGAATCGGTTATGGCTACACCTTC
j_call: TRBJ2-5; clone_size: NA; d_call: TRBD1; v_call: TRBV7-4; cdr3_aa: CASSPRVQGEETQYF; cdr3_nt: TGTGCCAGCAGCCCACGCGTACAGGGGGAAGAGACCCAGTACTTC
j_call: TRBJ2-7; clone_size: NA; d_call: TRBD1; v_call: TRBV27; cdr3_aa: CAAGETGHYEQYF; cdr3_nt: TGTGCCGCCGGAGAGACAGGGCACTACGAGCAGTACTTC
j_call: TRBJ2-7; clone_size: many; d_call: NA; v_call: TRBV5-1; cdr3_aa: CASSLAADRTNEQYF; cdr3_nt: TGCGCCAGCAGTCTGGCGGCTGATAGAACGAACGAGCAGTACTTC
j_call: TRBJ1-2; clone_size: many; d_call: NA; v_call: TRBV20-1; cdr3_aa: CSARAGQLYGYTF; cdr3_nt: TGCAGTGCTAGGGCGGGACAATTGTATGGCTACACCTTC
j_call: TRBJ1-2; clone_size: many; d_call: NA; v_call: TRBV7-9; cdr3_aa: CASSLVTDRQIRNYGYTF; cdr3_nt: TGTGCCAGCAGCTTAGTAACGGACCGTCAAATCAGAAACTATGGCTACACCTTC
j_call: TRBJ2-3; clone_size: many; d_call: TRBD2; v_call: TRBV28; cdr3_aa: CASSLSGLAVTDTQYF; cdr3_nt: TGTGCCAGCAGTTTATCGGGACTAGCGGTGACAGATACGCAGTATTTT
j_call: TRBJ2-5; clone_size: NA; d_call: NA; v_call: TRBV10-3; cdr3_aa: CATSDGLSYERYF; cdr3_nt: TGTGCCACCAGTGATGGACTCTCCTACGAGCGGTACTTC
j_call: TRBJ2-7; clone_size: many; d_call: NA; v_call: TRBV7-2; cdr3_aa: CASSLERFYEQYF; cdr3_nt: TGTGCCAGCAGCTTAGAACGCTTCTACGAGCAGTACTTC
j_call: TRBJ2-3; clone_size: NA; d_call: NA; v_call: TRBV11-2; cdr3_aa: CASSPAYTQYF; cdr3_nt: TGTGCCAGCAGCCCCGCATATACGCAGTATTTT
j_call: TRBJ1-1; clone_size: NA; d_call: NA; v_call: TRBV7-6; cdr3_aa: CASRAGLNTEAFF; cdr3_nt: TGTGCCAGCCGGGCAGGCCTGAACACTGAAGCTTTCTTT
j_call: TRBJ2-1; clone_size: many; d_call: TRBD2; v_call: TRBV7-2; cdr3_aa: CASSRKGTSGGNNEQFF; cdr3_nt: TGTGCCAGCAGCCGAAAAGGGACTAGCGGGGGGAACAATGAGCAGTTCTTC
j_call: TRBJ1-1; clone_size: once; d_call: NA; v_call: TRBV20-1; cdr3_aa: CSARGAEAFF; cdr3_nt: TGCAGTGCTAGAGGTGCTGAAGCTTTCTTT
j_call: TRBJ1-5; clone_size: few; d_call: NA; v_call: TRBV20-1; cdr3_aa: CSARDGPNQPQHF; cdr3_nt: TGCAGTGCTAGAGATGGCCCAAATCAGCCCCAGCATTTT
j_call: TRBJ1-2; clone_size: many; d_call: NA; v_call: TRBV29-1; cdr3_aa: CSVSARGYTF; cdr3_nt: TGCAGCGTGTCGGCGAGAGGCTACACCTTC
j_call: TRBJ2-7; clone_size: NA; d_call: NA; v_call: TRBV19; cdr3_aa: CASSIKGSGGYEQYF; cdr3_nt: TGTGCCAGTAGTATCAAAGGGAGCGGCGGCTACGAGCAGTACTTC
j_call: TRBJ2-2; clone_size: NA; d_call: NA; v_call: TRBV20-1; cdr3_aa: CSARILGTYTGELFF; cdr3_nt: TGCAGTGCTAGGATCCTAGGGACATACACCGGGGAGCTGTTTTTT
j_call: TRBJ1-6; clone_size: NA; d_call: NA; v_call: TRBV5-1; cdr3_aa: CASSLAGEFSPLHF; cdr3_nt: TGCGCCAGCAGCTTGGCGGGGGAATTCTCACCCCTCCACTTT